Listed below are T cell receptor beta chains from one sample, sequenced in a study of cytomegalovirus exposure and HLA in healthy donors. TCRdb's copy holds only in-frame clones and misses some; the assay was immunoSEQ multiplex PCR. The sample has hundreds of thousands of clones; roughly 91% are singletons. The sample consisted of PBMCs. The receptors here all came from a woman in her twenties or thirties in good health and CMV-seronegative. CDR3s include the opening cysteine and the closing phenylalanine or tryptophan. Fields, in order: D gene, J gene, clone size, V gene, CDR3 protein, CDR3 DNA. The D gene is left open where the match is weak. Part of the rows lack a size; the others show once, few, many or a class for expanded clones.

d_gene: -
j_gene: TRBJ2-1
abundance: -
v_gene: TRBV2
CDR3aa: CASSYGSWGNEQFF
CDR3nt: TGTGCCAGCAGTTATGGGTCTTGGGGCAATGAGCAGTTCTTC

d_gene: TRBD1
j_gene: TRBJ1-5
abundance: -
v_gene: TRBV27
CDR3aa: CASSRDRAGNQPQHF
CDR3nt: TGTGCCAGCAGCAGGGACAGGGCCGGCAATCAGCCCCAGCATTTT

d_gene: -
j_gene: TRBJ2-3
abundance: -
v_gene: TRBV7-3
CDR3aa: CASSLLTSTDTQYF
CDR3nt: TGTGCCAGCAGCTTACTAACAAGCACAGATACGCAGTATTTT

d_gene: -
j_gene: TRBJ2-5
abundance: -
v_gene: TRBV29-1
CDR3aa: CSVAAEWGETQYF
CDR3nt: TGCAGCGTTGCCGCCGAATGGGGGGAGACCCAGTACTTC

d_gene: TRBD1
j_gene: TRBJ1-2
abundance: -
v_gene: TRBV29-1
CDR3aa: CSASPDRAEEAYGYTF
CDR3nt: TGCAGCGCCAGCCCCGACAGGGCCGAGGAAGCGTATGGCTACACCTTC

d_gene: -
j_gene: TRBJ2-7
abundance: -
v_gene: TRBV7-6
CDR3aa: CASSLLAIRTNIPYEQYF
CDR3nt: TGTGCCAGCAGCTTACTGGCGATCCGAACGAATATTCCTTACGAGCAGTACTTC

d_gene: -
j_gene: TRBJ2-7
abundance: -
v_gene: TRBV27
CDR3aa: CASSLSGDRFYEQYF
CDR3nt: TGTGCCAGCAGTTTAAGCGGAGACAGGTTCTACGAGCAGTACTTC

d_gene: -
j_gene: TRBJ2-2
abundance: -
v_gene: TRBV11-2
CDR3aa: CASSLGGTNTGELFF
CDR3nt: TGTGCCAGCAGCTTAGGCGGGACGAACACCGGGGAGCTGTTTTTT

d_gene: TRBD2
j_gene: TRBJ2-7
abundance: -
v_gene: TRBV27
CDR3aa: CASSLAGTSSYEQYF
CDR3nt: TGTGCCAGCAGCCTAGCGGGAACTAGCTCCTACGAGCAGTACTTC

d_gene: TRBD2
j_gene: TRBJ2-1
abundance: -
v_gene: TRBV7-6
CDR3aa: CASSLLSGRAYNEQFF
CDR3nt: TGTGCCAGCAGCTTACTTAGCGGGAGGGCCTACAATGAGCAGTTCTTC

d_gene: TRBD1
j_gene: TRBJ1-2
abundance: -
v_gene: TRBV27
CDR3aa: CASSHLRGGTGGRPTGYTF
CDR3nt: TGTGCCAGCAGTCATTTACGAGGCGGGACAGGTGGACGTCCGACTGGCTACACCTTC

d_gene: -
j_gene: TRBJ2-2
abundance: -
v_gene: TRBV25-1
CDR3aa: CASSDYWRTGELFF
CDR3nt: TGTGCCAGCAGTGACTATTGGCGGACCGGGGAGCTGTTTTTT

d_gene: TRBD2
j_gene: TRBJ2-7
abundance: -
v_gene: TRBV11-2
CDR3aa: CASSRSGRLVEQYF
CDR3nt: TGTGCCAGCAGCCGTAGCGGGAGGTTGGTCGAGCAGTACTTC

d_gene: TRBD1
j_gene: TRBJ1-1
abundance: -
v_gene: TRBV28
CDR3aa: CASSFRGGTEAFF
CDR3nt: TGTGCCAGCAGTTTCAGGGGGGGGACTGAAGCTTTCTTT

d_gene: -
j_gene: TRBJ1-4
abundance: -
v_gene: TRBV28
CDR3aa: CASSLGGVGEKLFF
CDR3nt: TGTGCCAGCAGTTTAGGGGGAGTGGGTGAAAAACTGTTTTTT

d_gene: -
j_gene: TRBJ2-1
abundance: -
v_gene: TRBV7-9
CDR3aa: CASSLESRAYNEQFF
CDR3nt: TGTGCCAGCAGCTTAGAATCCAGAGCCTACAATGAGCAGTTCTTC

d_gene: TRBD2
j_gene: TRBJ2-5
abundance: -
v_gene: TRBV13
CDR3aa: CASSSSGRADETQYF
CDR3nt: TGTGCCAGCAGCTCTAGCGGGAGGGCCGATGAGACCCAGTACTTC

d_gene: TRBD2
j_gene: TRBJ2-3
abundance: -
v_gene: TRBV18
CDR3aa: CASSPGSRTSGRRSDTQYF
CDR3nt: TGTGCCAGCTCACCCGGTTCGAGGACTAGCGGGAGAAGGTCAGATACGCAGTATTTT

d_gene: TRBD2
j_gene: TRBJ2-1
abundance: -
v_gene: TRBV9
CDR3aa: CASSVEGVAGASYNEQFF
CDR3nt: TGTGCCAGCAGCGTAGAAGGAGTAGCGGGAGCTTCCTACAATGAGCAGTTCTTC

d_gene: -
j_gene: TRBJ1-5
abundance: -
v_gene: TRBV10-2
CDR3aa: CASSELVGGIGKHQPQHF
CDR3nt: TGCGCCAGCAGTGAGTTAGTAGGGGGTATCGGGAAACATCAGCCCCAGCATTTT

d_gene: -
j_gene: TRBJ2-6
abundance: -
v_gene: TRBV7-3
CDR3aa: CASSLQGTPGANVLTF
CDR3nt: TGTGCCAGCAGCTTGCAGGGGACTCCCGGGGCCAACGTCCTGACTTTC

d_gene: TRBD2
j_gene: TRBJ2-7
abundance: -
v_gene: TRBV5-1
CDR3aa: CASSPLGTSVNEQYF
CDR3nt: TGCGCCAGCAGCCCCCTGGGGACTAGTGTGAACGAGCAGTACTTC

d_gene: -
j_gene: TRBJ1-2
abundance: -
v_gene: TRBV6-6
CDR3aa: CASGRVESPSGYTF
CDR3nt: TGTGCCAGCGGGAGGGTGGAGAGCCCGAGTGGCTACACCTTC

d_gene: TRBD2
j_gene: TRBJ2-7
abundance: once
v_gene: TRBV28
CDR3aa: CAVGGRAYEQYF
CDR3nt: TGTGCCGTCGGCGGGAGGGCCTACGAGCAGTACTTC

d_gene: -
j_gene: TRBJ2-7
abundance: few
v_gene: TRBV28
CDR3aa: CASSWVSYEQYF
CDR3nt: TGTGCCAGCAGTTGGGTCTCCTACGAGCAGTACTTC

d_gene: TRBD2
j_gene: TRBJ2-7
abundance: once
v_gene: TRBV5-5
CDR3aa: CASSLGGRIPYEQYF
CDR3nt: TGTGCCAGCAGCCTGGGGGGGAGAATCCCTTACGAGCAGTACTTC

d_gene: TRBD1
j_gene: TRBJ1-2
abundance: -
v_gene: TRBV28
CDR3aa: CASSSDRGWYGYTF
CDR3nt: TGTGCCAGCAGTTCGGACAGGGGGTGGTATGGCTACACCTTC

d_gene: -
j_gene: TRBJ2-2
abundance: -
v_gene: TRBV19
CDR3aa: CATSWGGELFF
CDR3nt: TGTGCCACATCGTGGGGCGGGGAGCTGTTTTTT

d_gene: TRBD2
j_gene: TRBJ2-7
abundance: -
v_gene: TRBV30
CDR3aa: CARLAGGRGLWSYEQYF
CDR3nt: TGTGCCCGGTTGGCGGGGGGGAGGGGGCTTTGGTCCTACGAGCAGTACTTC

d_gene: -
j_gene: TRBJ2-1
abundance: -
v_gene: TRBV18
CDR3aa: CASSPRGGMGEQFF
CDR3nt: TGTGCCAGCTCACCAAGAGGGGGAATGGGTGAGCAGTTCTTC

d_gene: -
j_gene: TRBJ2-4
abundance: -
v_gene: TRBV29-1
CDR3aa: CSVRGGSKNIQYF
CDR3nt: TGCAGCGTCCGAGGTGGGTCCAAAAACATTCAGTACTTC

d_gene: TRBD1
j_gene: TRBJ1-4
abundance: -
v_gene: TRBV28
CDR3aa: CASSTSWVDRDSATNEKLFF
CDR3nt: TGTGCCAGCAGCACATCGTGGGTAGACAGGGACAGTGCAACTAATGAAAAACTGTTTTTT

d_gene: TRBD1
j_gene: TRBJ1-5
abundance: -
v_gene: TRBV11-2
CDR3aa: CASSLGEGDRDNQPQHF
CDR3nt: TGTGCCAGCAGCTTAGGGGAGGGAGACAGGGACAATCAGCCCCAGCATTTT

d_gene: -
j_gene: TRBJ1-5
abundance: -
v_gene: TRBV28
CDR3aa: CASSLSQLGSWAQHF
CDR3nt: TGTGCCAGCAGTTTAAGCCAGCTCGGGTCGTGGGCCCAGCATTTT